This T cell receptor (beta chain) was identified in a study of T-cell reconstitution after alpha-beta-depleted transplantation in children. During its preparation, the TCRbeta library received unique molecular identifiers. TCRdb analysed the PCR reads with MiXCR anew, one entry per CDR3 protein. The top ten clones hold just over 5.5% of a sample with about 200,000 distinct CDR3 sequences, approximately 7% of them seen once. This clonotype was seen a few times. As yet, its antigen is unknown. General study points: By one year post-transplant, T-cell counts and diversity largely arose from T cells that were newly produced. Several hundred expanded graft clones reportedly gave rise to the alpha-beta T cells present about two months after transplant. The study traced high day-60 TCRbeta diversity in some patients to surviving recipient T cells and thymic progenitors.

Unmatched junction bases numbered 9, after V lost 0 bases and J lost 3 bases. The CDR3 has 17 amino acids. The V gene's germline CDR1 is SGHRS and CDR2 YFSETQ. The rearrangement joins TRBV5-1 to TRBJ2-1; 7 positions agree with TRBD2. The clonotype comes from a boy aged 2 to 10 with acute lymphoblastic leukemia, due to receive a stem cell transplant. Sequences were derived from PBMCs, sampled before TCRalphabeta/CD19-depleted stem cell transplant. CDR3 sequence (DNA): TGCGCCAGCAGCTTGGCCCCCGGGACGGGGGGCTACAATGAGCAGTTCTTC. Translation gives CASSLAPGTGGYNEQFF.